The 26 T cell receptor beta chains in this list originate from one sample, sequenced in a study of beta chain features in type 1 diabetes. Of the isolated RNA, all was reverse transcribed, and so the sequenced material was expressed TCRB transcripts. Assay: immunoSEQ multiplex PCR; the TCRdb copy retains only in-frame clones and omits some. The data show hundreds of thousands of clones, about 29% seen once. The sequenced sample was naive CD4+ T cells from blood. These receptors came from a man between 18 and 29 years old in good health.

The chain is built from TRBV4-3 and TRBJ2-3; D not certain. V lost 3 bases to trimming and J lost 5 bases, with 15 bases between them. The CDR3 is made up of 15 amino acids. Germline assignment: CDR1 LGHNA and CDR2 YSLEER. In DNA form, the CDR3 reads TGCGCCAGCAGCCAGGACCGGGCGTCAGGAGATACGCAGTATTTT. It encodes CASSQDRASGDTQYF.

This clone was recorded a few times. This sequence joins TRBV30 and TRBJ1-5; no definite D call. The CDR3 has 13 residues. Germline-derived CDR1 and CDR2 are GTSNPN and SVGIG (reference sequence). Trimming took off 1 base at V and 1 base at J, with 5 bases between the two ends. CDR3 sequence (DNA): TGTGCCTGGAGTGAGGACAGCAATCAGCCCCAGCATTTT. Its protein is CAWSEDSNQPQHF.

The gene calls are TRBV5-1 and TRBJ1-2, with D tentatively TRBD1 (5 bases). The CDR3 consists of 13 residues. The germline V gene encodes CDR1 SGHRS and CDR2 YFSETQ. The V gene lost 3 bases and the J gene lost 3 bases, with 9 bases spanning the gap. CDR3 region: CASSSKTDYGYTF. As DNA, the CDR3 is TGCGCCAGCAGCTCAAAGACAGACTATGGCTACACCTTC.

The table lists this clone with a few counts. The chain combines TRBV27 with TRBJ2-7; D possibly corresponds to TRBD1 (5 bases). CDR3 length equals 16 residues. The V gene lost 5 bases and the J gene lost 3 bases, with 20 bases spanning the gap. Germline CDR1 MNHEY, CDR2 SMNVEV (reference sequence). The CDR3 sequence: CASSPLLGQGIYEQYF. Written as DNA, the CDR3 is TGTGCCAGCAGTCCACTCTTAGGTCAGGGAATCTACGAGCAGTACTTC.

The chain combines TRBV30 with TRBJ2-3, with 8 nucleotides matching TRBD1. V lost 3 bases to trimming and J lost 11 bases; unmatched junction nucleotides: 19. The germline V gene has CDR1 GTSNPN and CDR2 SVGIG (reference sequence). The CDR3 is 16 residues long. CDR3 sequence reads: CAWSTLLGTGTSEQYF. The CDR3 DNA sequence: TGTGCCTGGAGCACCCTACTAGGGACAGGAACGTCGGAGCAGTATTTT.

This chain links TRBV5-1 with TRBJ2-5; 7 nucleotides match TRBD2. Germline V gives CDR1 SGHRS, CDR2 YFSETQ. The CDR3 runs to 14 residues. V lost 4 bases and J lost 5; bases outside the gene matches: 8. CDR3 in DNA: TGCGCCAGCAGCCCCTTTGCGGGGGTGGAGACCCAGTACTTC. Protein product: CASSPFAGVETQYF. The entire variable domain, with the rest obtained from reference TRBV5-1 and TRBJ2-5, is as follows: KAGVTQTPRYLIKTRGQQVTLSCSPISGHRSVSWYQQTPGQGLQFLFEYFSETQRNKGNFPGRFSGRQFSNSRSEMNVSTLELGDSALYLCASSPFAGVETQYFGPGTRLLVL.

The CDR3 spells CAISESPSTSGRREQFF. The DNA of the CDR3 is TGTGCCATCAGTGAGTCCCCCTCGACTAGCGGGAGACGGGAGCAGTTCTTC. This chain connects TRBV10-3 to TRBJ2-1, with 12 bases identical to TRBD2. CDR3 length equals 17 residues. Germline V gene data show CDR1 as ENHRY and CDR2 as SYGVKD. J gave up 10 bases and V 0 bases, and 10 bases lay outside the gene matches.

This clone was counted only a few times. This chain connects TRBV28 to TRBJ2-7; D call uncertain. The CDR3 contains 11 residues. Deletions cut 4 bases from V and 7 bases from J, with 8 bases between. From germline, CDR1 is MDHEN and CDR2 SYDVKM. The CDR3 DNA reads TGTGCCAGCAGTTCCCTAGGGGAGCAGTACTTC. Translating it yields CASSSLGEQYF. The full variable domain, completed using reference TRBV28 and TRBJ2-7, is DVKVTQSSRYLVKRTGEKVFLECVQDMDHENMFWYRQDPGLGLRLIYFSYDVKMKEKGDIPEGYSVSREKKERFSLILESASTNQTSMYLCASSSLGEQYFGPGTRLTVT.

J is TRBJ2-3 and V is TRBV5-1; D possibly corresponds to TRBD1 (5 bases). V lost 4 bases and J 1 base, leaving 16 bases between the germline ends. The CDR3 is made up of 16 amino acids. CDR1 is SGHRS, CDR2 YFSETQ, per germline. CDR3 DNA: TGCGCCAGCAGCCCCCCCCAGGGTTTCGGCACAGATACGCAGTATTTT. It specifies CASSPPQGFGTDTQYF.

The chain recombines TRBV23-1 with TRBJ2-1, with 13 positions matching TRBD2. TRBV23-1 is annotated as an ORF whose role is uncertain. V dropped 0 bases and J dropped 5; count of bases not matched to a gene: 7. This CDR3 has 18 residues. CDR3 protein: CASSQSHQLAGGNNEQFF. The CDR3 DNA is TGCGCCAGCAGTCAATCACATCAACTAGCGGGAGGGAACAATGAGCAGTTCTTC.

The chain has TRBV11-2 and TRBJ2-4, with D possibly called TRBD1 or TRBD2 (6 bases each). The V gene lost 5 bases and the J gene lost 1 base, with 9 bases spanning the gap. The germline CDR1 and CDR2 sequences are SGHAT and FQNNGV. The CDR3 length is 14 residues. The CDR3 is CASSRGLAKNIQYF. The CDR3 DNA sequence: TGTGCCAGCAGCCGGGGGCTGGCCAAAAACATTCAGTACTTC.

J is TRBJ2-5 and V is TRBV5-1, with 11 bases that match TRBD2. Losses at the gene ends were 2 bases for V and 2 bases for J; bases not matched to a gene: 5. The germline gives CDR1 SGHRS, CDR2 YFSETQ. The CDR3 has 16 amino acids. CDR3 loop: CASSFEGLAEQETQYF. The CDR3 DNA sequence: TGCGCCAGCAGCTTTGAGGGACTAGCGGAACAAGAGACCCAGTACTTC.

This clone was counted a single time. The V and J genes are TRBV7-2 and TRBJ1-5; possible D gene TRBD1, 6 bases. The germline V and J ends were trimmed by 1 base and 5 bases, with 9 bases remaining between them. The CDR3 has 14 residues. Germline V gives CDR1 SGHTA, CDR2 FQGNSA. CDR3 in DNA: TGTGCCAGCAGCTTAGTACAGGGAGATCAGCCCCAGCATTTT. This translates into CASSLVQGDQPQHF.

This clone was seen a few times. The genes are TRBV30 and TRBJ1-2; 8 nucleotides line up with TRBD1. In germline, CDR1 is GTSNPN, CDR2 SVGIG (reference sequence). V was clipped by 1 base and J by 4 bases; unmatched bases: 11. CDR3 length: 16 residues. The CDR3 protein is CAWSDRFRGPSYGYTF. In DNA, the CDR3 is TGTGCCTGGAGTGACCGCTTCAGGGGGCCGAGCTATGGCTACACCTTC.

This chain joins TRBV7-9 and TRBJ1-5; D remains unclear. The CDR3 has 14 amino acids. V gave up 5 bases and J gave up 2 bases, with 10 bases separating them. The germline gives CDR1 SEHNR, CDR2 FQNEAQ (reference sequence). The CDR3 coding sequence is TGTGCCAGCAGCGGAGGAGAGGGCAATCAGCCCCAGCATTTT. This translates into CASSGGEGNQPQHF.

This clone was observed a handful of times. The rearrangement uses TRBV9 and TRBJ1-4; 8 bases match TRBD1. The CDR3 extends over 16 amino acids. The germline V gene encodes CDR1 SGDLS and CDR2 YYNGEE. V lost 0 bases, J lost 5 bases, and 6 bases stayed unmatched. The CDR3 loop reads CASSVAVGQGNEKLFF. The CDR3 region has the DNA TGTGCCAGCAGCGTAGCCGTAGGACAGGGAAATGAAAAACTGTTTTTT.

The sample holds a few counts of this clone. This sequence joins TRBV30 and TRBJ1-1; 7 bases are shared with TRBD1. Trimming took 7 bases from V and 4 from J; bases not matched to a gene: 9. This CDR3 is built from 13 residues. CDR1 and CDR2 from the germline V gene are GTSNPN and SVGIG (reference sequence). In nucleotides, the CDR3 is TGTGCCTTTAACAGGGGTGAGGCCACTGAAGCTTTCTTT. Its protein is CAFNRGEATEAFF. The full variable domain, rest sourced from reference TRBV30 and TRBJ1-1, is SQTIHQWPATLVQPVGSPLSLECTVEGTSNPNLYWYRQAAGRGLQLLFYSVGIGQISSEVPQNLSASRPQDRQFILSSKKLLLSDSGFYLCAFNRGEATEAFFGQGTRLTVV.

The sample holds a few counts of this clone. The chain is built from TRBV30 and TRBJ1-2; the match to TRBD1 covers 7 bases. With 3 bases clipped from V and 8 bases from J, the junction kept 9 bases outside the gene matches. The CDR3 spans 13 residues. CDR1 and CDR2 from the germline V gene are GTSNPN and SVGIG (reference sequence). The CDR3 loop reads CAWRDRDRYGYTF. In DNA form, the CDR3 reads TGTGCCTGGAGGGATCGGGACAGATACGGCTACACCTTC.

The CDR3 sequence: CSFRRALDDEQFF. In DNA, the CDR3 is TGCAGCTTCCGACGAGCGTTGGACGATGAGCAGTTCTTC. The rearrangement links TRBV29-1 to TRBJ2-1, with D unclear. The CDR3 covers 13 residues. Trimming removed 8 bases from V and 8 bases from J, with 19 bases in between. Germline values: CDR1 SQVTM, CDR2 ANQGSEA.

The chain combines TRBV20-1 with TRBJ2-7; D unclear. Germline CDR1 is DFQATT and CDR2 is SNEGSKA (reference sequence). CDR3 length: 11 residues. CDR3 sequence (DNA): TGCAGCGGAGTTAGTACCTACGAGCAGTACTTC. It is translated as CSGVSTYEQYF.

This clone appeared a few times. V usage is TRBV7-6 and J usage is TRBJ2-7; weak D call: TRBD1 (6 bases). The CDR3 contains 13 residues. The germline CDR1 and CDR2 sequences are SGHVS and FNYEAQ. With 5 bases removed from V and 1 base from J, the gap between germline ends came to 9 bases. The CDR3 nucleotides are TGTGCCAGCAGCCGCACAGGGTCCTACGAGCAGTACTTC. This translates into CASSRTGSYEQYF.

The chain carries TRBV5-6 and TRBJ1-2; no clear D gene. This CDR3 region has 14 residues. Germline V gene lookup returns CDR1 SGHDT and CDR2 YYEEEE. V dropped 0 bases and J dropped 6 bases, with 12 bases sitting between them. For the CDR3, the DNA is TGTGCCAGCAGCTTGGGATACCAAGAGCATGGCTACACCTTC. Translating it yields CASSLGYQEHGYTF.

This chain links TRBV11-2 with TRBJ1-2, with 7 positions matching TRBD1. After removal of 1 base from V and 5 bases from J, the junction contained 10 bases not matched to a gene. CDR3 size: 16 residues. Germline CDR1 is SGHAT and CDR2 is FQNNGV. CDR3 loop: CASSLGQGGFAYGYTF. CDR3 coding DNA: TGTGCCAGCAGCTTAGGACAGGGCGGTTTCGCATATGGCTACACCTTC.

In its sample, this clone was seen once. The V and J genes are TRBV15 and TRBJ2-6; 10 nucleotides agree with TRBD1. Trimming cost V 5 bases and J 8 bases; bases outside gene matches: 3. The V gene's germline CDR1 is LNHNV and CDR2 YYDKDF (reference sequence). The CDR3 runs to 14 residues. Here the CDR3 reads CATSVDRGTNVLTF. The DNA for the CDR3 is TGTGCCACCAGCGTGGACAGGGGGACCAACGTCCTGACTTTC.

The V and J genes are TRBV30 and TRBJ1-1; D is possibly TRBD1 (5 bases). V lost 3 bases, J lost 7 bases, and 9 bases lay in between. The CDR3 sequence is 11 residues long. CDR1 is GTSNPN, CDR2 SVGIG, per germline (reference sequence). CDR3 in amino acids: CAWRRGIEAFF. The DNA of the CDR3 is TGTGCCTGGAGGCGGGGGATTGAAGCTTTCTTT.

In the case of this clone: The sample carries other DNA sequences with the same CDR3. The chain employs TRBV7-9 and TRBJ1-1, with unresolved D. The CDR3 consists of 13 residues. V lost 2 bases and J 1 base, leaving 5 bases between the germline ends. CDR1 and CDR2 from the germline V gene are SEHNR and FQNEAQ (reference sequence). CDR3 loop: CASSLSGNTEAFF. CDR3 coding DNA: TGTGCCAGCAGCTTAAGTGGGAACACTGAAGCTTTCTTT.